Presented here are 15 T cell receptor beta chains from one specimen sequenced in a study of shared T cell receptors in the human thymus. Only in-frame clones appear in the TCRdb table, and some are missing; sequencing was by immunoSEQ multiplex PCR. The sample shows over 450,000 clones, 78% of them seen only once. These same data were also listed under a study on human thymus T cells.

The material sequenced was thymocytes. All receptors come from a boy in the first two years of life with a congenital heart defect.

The chain couples TRBV5-8 to TRBJ2-1; 7 bases fit TRBD1. Germline V CDR1 and CDR2: SGHTS, YDEGEE. J gave up 3 bases and V 4 bases, and 7 bases lay outside the gene matches. The CDR3 sequence is 15 residues long. CDR3 in amino acids: CASSPGQRIYNEQFF. Written as DNA, the CDR3 is TGTGCCAGCAGCCCGGGACAGAGAATCTACAATGAGCAGTTCTTC. Full variable domain (rest looked up from reference TRBV5-8 and TRBJ2-1): EAGVTQSPTHLIKTRGQQATLRCSPISGHTSVYWYQQALGLGLQFLLWYDEGEERNRGNFPPRFSGRQFPNYSSELNVNALELEDSALYLCASSPGQRIYNEQFFGPGTRLTVL.

This clone was recorded once. The J gene is TRBJ2-2, the V gene TRBV28, with D perhaps TRBD2 (5 bases). The CDR3 loop spans 15 amino acids. CDR1 and CDR2 from the germline V gene are MDHEN and SYDVKM. With 3 bases removed from V and 0 bases from J, the gap between germline ends came to 8 bases. The CDR3 sequence is CASSFRGANTGELFF. For the CDR3, the DNA is TGTGCCAGCAGTTTCCGGGGTGCGAACACCGGGGAGCTGTTTTTT.

The rearrangement links TRBV7-8 to TRBJ2-7; 9 nucleotides match TRBD1. CDR1 SGHVS and CDR2 FQNEAQ come from the germline V gene. J lost 4 bases, V lost 7 bases, and 11 bases had no gene match. The CDR3 sequence is 15 residues long. CDR3 nucleotide sequence: TGTGCCAGCACCGACCGGGACAGGGCACTGTACGAGCAGTACTTC. It yields the protein CASTDRDRALYEQYF.

The chain combines TRBV11-2 with TRBJ2-2; no firm D call. Germline V gene lookup returns CDR1 SGHAT and CDR2 FQNNGV. The CDR3 is made up of 11 amino acids. V was pared by 3 bases and J by 8 bases, with 4 bases between. CDR3 sequence reads: CASSFRGELFF. The CDR3 nucleotides are TGTGCCAGCAGCTTCCGGGGGGAGCTGTTTTTT.

The chain is built from TRBV9 and TRBJ2-7; D is perhaps TRBD1 (6 bases). The germline CDR1 and CDR2 sequences are SGDLS and YYNGEE. V was pared by 4 bases and J by 3 bases, with 11 bases between. CDR3 length equals 13 residues. CDR3 nucleotide sequence: TGTGCCAGCAGCTCCCTGGACAGCTACGAGCAGTACTTC. Amino acids: CASSSLDSYEQYF. The full variable domain, rest sourced from reference TRBV9 and TRBJ2-7, is DSGVTQTPKHLITATGQRVTLRCSPRSGDLSVYWYQQSLDQGLQFLIQYYNGEERAKGNILERFSAQQFPDLHSELNLSSLELGDSALYFCASSSLDSYEQYFGPGTRLTVT.

This clone appeared once. V usage is TRBV28 and J usage is TRBJ2-7, with TRBD2 matching over 10 bases. This CDR3 is built from 18 residues. V shed 2 bases and J 1 base; nucleotides not matched to a gene: 11. Looked up from germline, CDR1 is MDHEN and CDR2 is SYDVKM. The CDR3: CASSLEPGTSARSYEQYF. Written as DNA, the CDR3 is TGTGCCAGCAGTTTAGAGCCTGGGACTAGCGCGAGATCCTACGAGCAGTACTTC.

The V gene is TRBV29-1, the J gene TRBJ2-1; 9 nucleotides match TRBD2. The CDR3 runs 15 residues. The germline V gene encodes CDR1 SQVTM and CDR2 ANQGSEA. The ends lost 6 bases at V and 0 bases at J; junction bases unmatched: 6. This CDR3 reads CSVGTSSSSYNEQFF. CDR3 nucleotide sequence: TGCAGCGTGGGGACTAGCTCGAGCTCCTACAATGAGCAGTTCTTC.

This clone was picked up a small number of times. This chain uses TRBV10-3 with TRBJ1-1; a weak D match, TRBD1 (5 bases). Germline values: CDR1 ENHRY, CDR2 SYGVKD. V lost 10 bases and J 2 bases, leaving 14 bases between the germline ends. This CDR3 has 13 amino acids. The CDR3 DNA is TGTGCCACCCCACTGGGGGGAAACACTGAAGCTTTCTTT. Its translation: CATPLGGNTEAFF.

This chain uses TRBV5-4 with TRBJ1-2; 7 nucleotides line up with TRBD1. Germline-derived CDR1 and CDR2 are SGHNT and YYREEE (reference sequence). V lost 4 bases, J lost 4 bases, and 7 bases stayed unmatched. The CDR3 sequence is 14 residues long. CDR3 sequence (DNA): TGTGCCAGCAGCAGGGGACAGCAAGTCTATGGCTACACCTTC. Protein sequence: CASSRGQQVYGYTF.

The chain carries TRBV9 and TRBJ2-7, with TRBD1 matching over 8 bases. This CDR3 contains 16 residues. The germline CDR1 and CDR2 sequences are SGDLS and YYNGEE. V was clipped by 6 bases and J by 2 bases; unmatched bases: 13. This CDR3 reads CASTPKSSGGTYEQYF. The CDR3 bases are TGTGCCAGCACCCCAAAGTCTTCAGGGGGCACCTACGAGCAGTACTTC.

This clone has a handful of counts. The rearrangement links TRBV19 to TRBJ1-3; possible D gene TRBD1, 5 bases. Deletions cut 2 bases from V and 0 bases from J, with 11 bases between. The CDR3 is made up of 16 amino acids. Looked up from germline, CDR1 is LNHDA and CDR2 is SQIVND (reference sequence). The CDR3 here is CASSIRQLSSGNTIYF. In DNA, the CDR3 is TGTGCCAGTAGTATACGACAGCTGAGCTCTGGAAACACCATATATTTT.

V and J are TRBV30 and TRBJ1-2, with D unresolved. Trimming removed 4 bases at V and 5 bases at J, with 14 bases between. This CDR3 is 13 amino acids long. The germline gives CDR1 GTSNPN, CDR2 SVGIG (reference sequence). This CDR3 is CAWTPRGFYGYTF. The CDR3, as DNA: TGTGCCTGGACCCCCCGGGGATTTTATGGCTACACCTTC.

This clone was found once. V usage is TRBV11-2 and J usage is TRBJ2-7; D possibly corresponds to TRBD1 (6 bases). V was clipped by 2 bases and J by 7 bases, with 21 bases between them. The CDR3 spans 16 residues. The germline gives CDR1 SGHAT, CDR2 FQNNGV. CDR3 coding DNA: TGTGCCAGCAGCTTATCGTGGTATGCAGGGGTGGGTGAGCAGTACTTC. Amino acid sequence: CASSLSWYAGVGEQYF.

The chain uses TRBV19 and TRBJ2-5, with TRBD2 matching over 7 bases. There are 16 residues in the CDR3. With V trimmed by 5 bases and J by 4 bases, 13 bases remained unmatched. Germline V gene sequence: CDR1 LNHDA, CDR2 SQIVND (reference sequence). The CDR3: CASSAEIGGRVETQYF. DNA for the CDR3: TGTGCCAGTAGTGCCGAGATTGGCGGGAGAGTAGAGACCCAGTACTTC.

The V call is TRBV11-2, the J call TRBJ2-7, with 7 bases matching TRBD2. CDR3 length: 15 residues. V was clipped by 6 bases and J by 6 bases; unmatched bases: 14. The V gene's germline CDR1 is SGHAT and CDR2 FQNNGV. The CDR3 protein is CASSPRDYNLGEQYF. Here the CDR3 DNA reads TGTGCCAGCAGTCCCCGGGACTACAACCTTGGCGAGCAGTACTTC.